This T cell receptor beta chain stems from a study of response to subunit inactivated influenza vaccine. The junction had 5 bases not matched to a gene; V was cut back by 4 bases and J by 5 bases. The CDR3 is 14 residues long. Germline-derived CDR1 and CDR2 are ENHRY and SYGVKD. Regarding the study as a whole: It was suggested by the authors that few new T cells are recruited by each seasonal influenza vaccination.

TCRdb processed the RT-PCR reads anew with MiXCR; each CDR3 protein has one entry. Of fewer than 350,000 distinct CDR3 sequences detected, around a fifth appear once; the ten largest clones hold roughly 10%. A note on this clonotype: Antigen: not known.

This chain uses TRBV10-3 with TRBJ2-1; 7 positions agree with TRBD1. This material consisted of PBMCs from blood, taken about 19 months after vaccination. The TCR comes from a man aged 50-75 years who received an inactivated influenza vaccine. The chain's CDR3 is CAISAGTVNNEQFF. DNA of the CDR3: TGTGCCATCAGTGCAGGGACAGTTAACAATGAGCAGTTCTTC.